This TCR beta chain comes out of a study of T cell responses to AZD1222 COVID-19 vaccine. Only in-frame clones appear in the TCRdb table, and some are missing; sequencing was by immunoSEQ multiplex PCR. The repertoire has about 100,000 clones, 92% of them found once; the top ten carry around 1.7%. This specimen consisted of peripheral blood, obtained on day 0 of AZD1222 vaccination. This clonotype originated in an adult in good health.

As DNA, the CDR3 is TGTGCCAGCAACGGGCGGGGGGCGCAAAGTTCACCCCTCCACTTT. Its protein product is CASNGRGAQSSPLHF. J is TRBJ1-6 and V is TRBV3-1 (or the pseudogene TRBV3-2), with a tentative D call TRBD1 (6 bases). V was shortened by 7 bases and J by 9 bases, with 19 bases between the two germline ends. The CDR3 totals 15 residues. Per the germline V gene, CDR1 is LGHDT and CDR2 is YNNKEL (reference sequence).